This TCR beta chain emerged from a study of shared clonotypes between healthy human individuals (TCRdb year 2020). Regarding the research as a whole: The cohort included three men and a couple of women between 18 and 49 years of age. For each donor, CD4 naive and CD4 memory were each run on three plates, CD8 naive on two plates, and CD8 memory on one plate. To estimate repertoire size and how much clonotypes are shared between individuals, the study performed deep sequencing of blood TCR repertoires from about five healthy adults. To increase sequencing depth and limit assay-specific biases, different laboratories used diverse techniques to prepare libraries and sequence TCR repertoires. Leukapheresis yielded between about 0.94 and 9 billion PBMCs per donor.

On the study overall, not on this receptor specifically: The genetic and exposure-history diversity represented was limited by the small number of donors. Sampling was restricted to blood, and TCR repertoires in tissues likely differ from the TCR repertoires found in blood. Around 5.4% of naive CD4, 3.5% of naive CD8, roughly 2.4% of memory CD4, and about 0.4% of memory CD8 clonotypes were shared across several donors. Compared with non-shared clonotypes, the clonotypes found in all four sorted-subset donors had higher generation probabilities. Incomplete sequencing was indicated by rarefaction of sorted-subset datasets, despite the large sequencing depth. Larger estimated clonotype richness was generally found for naive subsets than for memory subsets. Pairwise subsampling indicated that sequencing depth was expected to affect the degree of clonotype sharing among donors.

For the CD8 naive samples, CD45RO-negative cells were positively selected for CCR7, yielding a CD45RA+CCR7+ population from which TemRA cells were excluded. Healthy HIV-negative adults with no recently reported acute infections or vaccinations were included as donors. Every donor was a Caucasian adult residing in Nashville, Tennessee, USA. Blood was collected by leukapheresis, and PBMCs were isolated by Ficoll-Histopaque density gradient centrifugation and then cryopreserved in liquid nitrogen vapor phase. Analytical flow cytometry was used to check the purity and quantity of each magnetically sorted T cell population. Each sorted fraction had its genomic DNA isolated and then quantified by UV absorbance on a Nanodrop 2000c. Based on the germline V gene, the CDR1 and CDR2 sequences are MGHRA and YSYEKL. At the junction V is shortened by 0 bases and J by 6 bases, with 6 bases in between. There are 13 amino acids in the CDR3, from cysteine to phenylalanine inclusive. The DNA shown is the 39-base CDR3, in frame from base 1.

TCR CDR3 regions were amplified from genomic DNA by multiplex PCR using the deep immunoSEQ assay. Extracted genomic DNA from each cell subset was distributed evenly across all wells of several immunoSEQ 96-well plates, and each plate was treated as a replicate. For sorted subsets, roughly 0.2 ug genomic DNA, equal to 30,000 to 35,000 T cell genomes, was loaded into each replicate PCR. Purified libraries were quantified with a Qubit 3.0 fluorometer, sized on a Bioanalyzer 2100, and re-quantified with the KAPA Library Quantification kit. A separate single-read 150-cycle Illumina NextSeq 550 flow cell was used to sequence each immunoSEQ 96-well plate. The published analysis was carried out like this. Because only junctional sequences without quality scores were contained in the immunoSEQ output, filtering matching that applied to full-length reads could not be performed. Sequences were annotated with PyIR, a Python wrapper for IgBLAST v1.9, and V/J genes and CDR3 were assigned using IMGT germline references. Reads were removed for weak V/J assignments (E-value above 1e-6), missing CDR3, stop codons, out-of-frame junctions, or ambiguous translated residues. A V3J clonotype was defined by an identical inferred V gene, J gene, and CDR3 amino acid sequence. Percentage overlap between repertoires was computed as shared unique clonotypes divided by the size of the smaller repertoire. RTK rarefaction, the Chao1 estimator, and Recon v2.1 estimates of unobserved clonotypes were used to assess repertoire richness. OLGA was used to compute generation probabilities for all TCRbeta clonotypes that the gDNA method yielded from a few donors. TCRdb took this table from immuneACCESS and kept in-frame rearrangements with V and J called. Such tables lack part of the clones; where checked against another copy, unresolved V genes explain under half of the gap, and the rest is unexplained. The V and J calls and the clone size are those of that table, but D and trimming were determined from the DNA. Counted in this sample were some 1,900,000 clones; just under 95% of them appeared once. The ten largest clonotypes hold 0.95% to 1.5% of the sample.

Regarding this clone: Its recognized antigen is unknown. No qualities accompany the bases; no much larger clone lies one base away.

The chain couples TRBV4-1 to TRBJ1-5, with the identity of the D gene unclear. Sequenced: naive CD8+ T cells sorted from blood. The sample's cell subset or site, from its label and the paper: CD45RA+CCR7+. The sequence was collected from a man younger than 30 in good health. The nucleotides are TGCGCCAGCAGCCAAGATTCGAGTCAGCCCCAGCATTTT. The encoded protein is CASSQDSSQPQHF.